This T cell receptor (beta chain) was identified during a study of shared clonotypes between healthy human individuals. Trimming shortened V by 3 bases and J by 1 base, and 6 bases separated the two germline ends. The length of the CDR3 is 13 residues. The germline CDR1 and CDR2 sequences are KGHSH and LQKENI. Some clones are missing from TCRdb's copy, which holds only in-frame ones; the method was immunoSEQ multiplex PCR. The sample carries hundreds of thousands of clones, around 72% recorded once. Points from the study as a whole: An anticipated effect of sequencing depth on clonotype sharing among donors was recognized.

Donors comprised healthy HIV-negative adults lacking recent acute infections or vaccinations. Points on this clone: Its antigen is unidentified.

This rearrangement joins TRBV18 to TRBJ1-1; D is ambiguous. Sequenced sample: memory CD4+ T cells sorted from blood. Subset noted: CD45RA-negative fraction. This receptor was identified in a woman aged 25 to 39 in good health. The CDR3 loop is CASSPSWNTEAFF. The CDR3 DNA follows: TGTGCCAGCTCACCGTCATGGAACACTGAAGCTTTCTTT.